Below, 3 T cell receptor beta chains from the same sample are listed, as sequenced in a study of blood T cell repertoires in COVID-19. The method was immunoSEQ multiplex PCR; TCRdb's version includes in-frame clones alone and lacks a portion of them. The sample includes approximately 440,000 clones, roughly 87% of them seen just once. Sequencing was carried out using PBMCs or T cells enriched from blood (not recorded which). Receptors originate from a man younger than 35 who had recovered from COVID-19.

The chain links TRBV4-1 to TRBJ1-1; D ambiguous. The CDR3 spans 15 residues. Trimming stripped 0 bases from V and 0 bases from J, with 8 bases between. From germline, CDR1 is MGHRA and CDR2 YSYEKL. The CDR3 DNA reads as TGCGCCAGCAGCCAAGAACAGACCCTGAACACTGAAGCTTTCTTT. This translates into CASSQEQTLNTEAFF.

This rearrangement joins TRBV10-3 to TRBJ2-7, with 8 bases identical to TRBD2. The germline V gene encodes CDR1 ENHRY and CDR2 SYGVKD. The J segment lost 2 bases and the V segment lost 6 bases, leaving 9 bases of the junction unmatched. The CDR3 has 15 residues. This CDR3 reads CAISPPLAAAYEQYF. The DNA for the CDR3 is TGTGCCATCAGCCCCCCACTAGCGGCCGCCTACGAGCAGTACTTC.

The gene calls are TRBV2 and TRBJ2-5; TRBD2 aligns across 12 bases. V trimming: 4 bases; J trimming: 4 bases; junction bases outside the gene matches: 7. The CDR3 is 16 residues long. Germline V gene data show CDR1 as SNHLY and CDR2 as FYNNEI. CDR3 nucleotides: TGTGCCAGCAGTGGGTCTAGCGGGGGGGCCGGAGAGACCCAGTACTTC. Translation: CASSGSSGGAGETQYF.